These 29 T cell receptor beta chains originate from one sample sequenced in a study of CD8+ T cells in alopecia areata (dated by TCRdb to between 2017 and 2018). Libraries were made using the immunoSEQ multiplex PCR assay. RNA was extracted from all samples and reverse transcribed into cDNA as template for TCR sequencing. The table comes from immuneACCESS by way of TCRdb, which keeps in-frame sequences with V and J called. Part of the clones is missing from these tables; in studies checked, under half for an unresolved V gene and the rest for unknown reasons. For this sample there are 200,000 to 250,000 clones; 67% appear just once. 1% to 1.5% of the sample is taken by the ten largest. The sample's time point label, decoded: baseline before oral tofacitinib. The specimen was CD4+ T cells sorted from blood, collected at week 0. The receptors here all came from a human donor with alopecia areata.

This sequence joins TRBV5-1 and TRBJ1-1, with D maybe TRBD1 (5 bases). Germline loops: CDR1 SGHRS, CDR2 YFSETQ. Deletions cut 0 bases from V and 1 base from J, with 7 bases between. The CDR3 length is 14 residues. In nucleotides, the CDR3 is TGCGCCAGCAGCTTGGACAGGTGGAACACTGAAGCTTTCTTT. This translates into CASSLDRWNTEAFF.

As regards this clone: One end of the junction is discordant with germline, which a read error may explain. The rearrangement joins TRBV7-9 to TRBJ2-1; 10 positions agree with TRBD2. The germline V gene encodes CDR1 SEHNR and CDR2 FQNEAQ (reference sequence). This CDR3 is 12 amino acids long. CDR3 nucleotide sequence: TGTGCCAGCAGCTTTAGCGGGGGGCCATATCTCTTC. Protein product: CASSFSGGPYLF.

The V call is TRBV28, the J call TRBJ1-2; D is unclear. Trimming shortened V by 8 bases and J by 0 bases, and 10 bases separated the two germline ends. This CDR3 is built from 13 residues. Germline V gene sequence: CDR1 MDHEN, CDR2 SYDVKM. This CDR3 reads CASGVPANYGYTF. Written as DNA, the CDR3 is TGTGCCAGCGGCGTGCCAGCTAACTATGGCTACACCTTC.

About this clone itself: The sample carries other DNA sequences with the same CDR3. The J gene is TRBJ2-5, the V gene TRBV6-5; D is ambiguous. CDR3 length: 11 amino acids. CDR1 is MNHEY and CDR2 is SVGAGI in the germline V gene. The V gene lost 6 bases and the J gene lost 5 bases, with 7 bases spanning the gap. CDR3 bases: TGTGCCAGCAGCACGGGCGAGACCCAGTACTTC. Translating it yields CASSTGETQYF.

This chain uses TRBV5-1 with TRBJ2-5; D uncertain. CDR1 is SGHRS, CDR2 YFSETQ, per germline. Trimming pared 5 bases from V and 1 base from J, leaving 6 bases between. The CDR3 runs 12 residues. CDR3 sequence (DNA): TGCGCCAGCAGTGTGCGCCAAGAGACCCAGTACTTC. Translating gives CASSVRQETQYF.

This chain links TRBV4-2 with TRBJ2-1, with 11 bases that match TRBD2. Germline CDR1 and CDR2: LGHNA and YNFKEQ. The CDR3 runs 16 residues. V dropped 4 bases and J dropped 4; count of bases not matched to a gene: 6. The CDR3 reads CASSRETSGEYNEQFF. CDR3 DNA sequence: TGTGCCAGCAGCCGAGAGACTAGCGGGGAGTACAATGAGCAGTTCTTC.

This clone was picked up a small number of times. The chain couples TRBV6-5 to TRBJ1-1; possible D gene TRBD1, 6 bases. The CDR3 loop spans 13 amino acids. Germline CDR1 and CDR2: MNHEY and SVGAGI. The V gene lost 5 bases and the J gene lost 10 bases, with 17 bases spanning the gap. The CDR3 region is CASSPGTRRAAFF. The CDR3 DNA is TGTGCCAGCAGTCCCGGGACAAGGAGGGCAGCTTTCTTT.

This clone was seen just once. The chain carries TRBV30 and TRBJ2-5; D not certain. The CDR3 length is 11 residues. Looked up from germline, CDR1 is GTSNPN and CDR2 is SVGIG (reference sequence). The V gene lost 2 bases and the J gene lost 1 base, with 2 bases spanning the gap. CDR3 nucleotides: TGTGCCTGGAGTACCCAAGAGACCCAGTACTTC. Protein sequence: CAWSTQETQYF.

The chain is built from TRBV7-2 and TRBJ2-7; D assignment may be TRBD1 or TRBD2 (5 bases each). The CDR3 is made up of 17 amino acids. From germline, CDR1 is SGHTA and CDR2 FQGNSA. V dropped 2 bases and J dropped 1 base, with 18 bases sitting between them. The CDR3 loop reads CASSLSPGRGTSYEQYF. DNA for the CDR3: TGTGCCAGCAGCTTATCACCGGGACGCGGAACTTCCTACGAGCAGTACTTC.

The DNA for the CDR3 is TGTGCCAGCAGCCCGACAGGGGGCTATGGCTACACCTTC. It encodes CASSPTGGYGYTF. The chain joins TRBV6-5 to TRBJ1-2; 9 bases are a match to TRBD1. In germline, CDR1 is MNHEY, CDR2 SVGAGI. The junction had 3 bases not matched to a gene; V was cut back by 6 bases and J by 4 bases. There are 13 residues in the CDR3.

This clone turned up a few times. The chain carries TRBV29-1 and TRBJ2-1; 10 bases fit TRBD1. Germline CDR1 is SQVTM and CDR2 is ANQGSEA. The CDR3 runs to 16 residues. Trimming took 8 bases from V and 7 from J; bases not matched to a gene: 17. The CDR3, as DNA: TGCAGCCCCGCCTTATTCGACAGGGGGCGAGAGAATGAGCAGTTCTTC. It yields the protein CSPALFDRGRENEQFF.

The rearrangement joins TRBV29-1 to TRBJ2-4; D remains ambiguous. V lost 7 bases to trimming and J lost 6 bases, with 13 bases between them. The CDR3 covers 12 residues. CDR1 is SQVTM and CDR2 is ANQGSEA in the germline V gene. This CDR3 is CSAEALGNIQYF. The CDR3 DNA reads as TGCAGCGCCGAGGCTCTCGGAAACATTCAGTACTTC.

V and J are TRBV6-5 and TRBJ2-3, with TRBD1 as a possible D gene (6 bases). The V end was cut by 5 bases, the J end by 3 bases, with 12 bases between. CDR1 is MNHEY and CDR2 is SVGAGI in the germline V gene. This CDR3 has 14 residues. The CDR3 sequence: CASSRTVRTDTQYF. DNA for the CDR3: TGTGCCAGCAGTCGGACAGTCAGGACAGATACGCAGTATTTT.

V usage is TRBV2 and J usage is TRBJ1-4; 7 bases align to TRBD1. This CDR3 spans 15 amino acids. The V gene end was trimmed by 5 bases and the J gene end by 8 bases; junction bases not matched to a gene: 11. CDR1 SNHLY and CDR2 FYNNEI come from the germline V gene. CDR3 DNA sequence: TGTGCCAGCAGTCCCAATGGGGGACAGCTGGAAAAACTGTTTTTT. Residues: CASSPNGGQLEKLFF.

This sequence joins TRBV4-2 and TRBJ2-2; 8 nucleotides match TRBD1. Germline CDR1 is LGHNA and CDR2 is YNFKEQ. The CDR3 runs 15 residues. After removal of 3 bases from V and 3 bases from J, the junction contained 3 bases not matched to a gene. CDR3 nucleotide sequence: TGTGCCAGCAGCCACTCGGACAGGGACACCGGGGAGCTGTTTTTT. As protein: CASSHSDRDTGELFF.

The chain couples TRBV29-1 to TRBJ1-1, with D perhaps matching TRBD1 (6 bases). Germline loops: CDR1 SQVTM, CDR2 ANQGSEA. V lost 5 bases to trimming and J lost 8 bases, with 12 bases between them. The CDR3 runs 11 residues. The CDR3 protein is CSVQTGGEAFF. CDR3 in DNA: TGCAGCGTTCAGACAGGCGGCGAAGCTTTCTTT.

This clone was observed a few times. V gene TRBV11-2 combines with J gene TRBJ2-5; 7 nucleotides line up with TRBD1. Germline V gene data show CDR1 as SGHAT and CDR2 as FQNNGV. V gave up 1 base and J gave up 0 bases; unmatched junction bases: 11. This CDR3 is 18 amino acids long. The DNA of the CDR3 is TGTGCCAGCAGCTTAGTACAGGGGCAGGCCCTGTACCAAGAGACCCAGTACTTC. The encoded protein is CASSLVQGQALYQETQYF.

CDR3: CASRDQIDGETQYF. The CDR3, as DNA: TGTGCCAGCAGGGACCAAATAGATGGGGAGACCCAGTACTTC. J is TRBJ2-5 and V is TRBV25-1; D unclear. This CDR3 has 14 residues. V was shortened by 6 bases and J by 5 bases, with 16 bases between the two germline ends. The germline CDR1 and CDR2 sequences are MGHDK and SYGVNS.

There are a few counts of this clone. The V and J genes are TRBV7-2 and TRBJ1-4; D might be TRBD1 (5 bases). The ends were cut back, 1 base at V and 7 bases at J, with 10 bases in the middle. This CDR3 is 14 amino acids long. The germline CDR1 and CDR2 sequences are SGHTA and FQGNSA. CDR3 residues: CASSLVKGSEKLFF. The CDR3 DNA reads TGTGCCAGCAGCTTAGTCAAGGGGAGTGAAAAACTGTTTTTT.

The CDR3 region is CASSLGAAWNEQYF. In DNA form, the CDR3 reads TGTGCCAGCAGCTTAGGGGCAGCTTGGAACGAGCAGTACTTC. The chain combines TRBV7-2 with TRBJ2-7; no clear D gene. V was cut by 1 base and J by 5 bases, with 12 bases left in between. The CDR3 extends over 14 amino acids. Germline CDR1 reads SGHTA; CDR2 reads FQGNSA.

For the CDR3, the DNA is TGTGCCAGCAGCTTCAGTGACATTCAGTACTTC. This gives the protein CASSFSDIQYF. The chain joins TRBV7-9 to TRBJ2-4; D gene ambiguous. Per germline, CDR1 SEHNR and CDR2 FQNEAQ (reference sequence). The CDR3 runs 11 residues. Trimming stripped 3 bases from V and 8 bases from J, with 5 bases between.

The rearrangement uses TRBV7-9 and TRBJ2-7; D is unclear. The CDR3 runs to 15 residues. CDR1 is SEHNR, CDR2 FQNEAQ, per germline (reference sequence). V was pared by 4 bases and J by 5 bases, with 18 bases between. The CDR3: CASSSLDKPLNEQYF. In DNA form, the CDR3 reads TGTGCCAGCAGCTCATTAGATAAACCCCTTAACGAGCAGTACTTC. Based on the CDR3 plus reference TRBV7-9 and TRBJ2-7, the full variable domain is DTGVSQNPRHKITKRGQNVTFRCDPISEHNRLYWYRQTLGQGPEFLTYFQNEAQLEKSRLLSDRFSAERPKGSFSTLEIQRTEQGDSAMYLCASSSLDKPLNEQYFGPGTRLTVT.

The rearrangement uses TRBV7-2 and TRBJ2-7; D remains ambiguous. The CDR3 sequence is 15 residues long. Germline CDR1 SGHTA, CDR2 FQGNSA. V shed 0 bases and J shed 2 bases, with 11 bases lying between them. The CDR3 coding sequence is TGTGCCAGCAGCTTAGCGGGCAGCACCACCTACGAGCAGTACTTC. Translation gives CASSLAGSTTYEQYF.

This chain links TRBV4-3 with TRBJ2-3; D perhaps matches TRBD2 (7 bases). CDR1 is LGHNA, CDR2 YSLEER, per germline. V was trimmed by 5 bases and J by 3 bases, leaving 18 bases between them. This CDR3 contains 16 residues. CDR3 protein: CASSSARGAGTDTQYF. Here the CDR3 DNA reads TGCGCCAGCAGCTCCGCTCGGGGGGCGGGTACAGATACGCAGTATTTT.

The chain uses TRBV9 and TRBJ2-1; D is ambiguous. Germline values: CDR1 SGDLS, CDR2 YYNGEE. The CDR3 totals 15 residues. Trimming removed 4 bases from V and 0 bases from J, with 11 bases in between. The CDR3: CASSSDRISYNEQFF. The CDR3 DNA follows: TGTGCCAGCAGCTCCGACCGAATCTCCTACAATGAGCAGTTCTTC.

The V gene is TRBV6-5, the J gene TRBJ2-6; unclear D gene. Trimming took 7 bases from V and 4 from J, leaving 11 bases between them. CDR1 and CDR2 from the germline V gene are MNHEY and SVGAGI. This CDR3 region has 14 residues. The DNA for the CDR3 is TGTGCCAGCATGGTGACCCGGGGGGCCAACGTCCTGACTTTC. Translating gives CASMVTRGANVLTF.

Worth noting for this clone: Other nucleotide sequences in the sample specify the same CDR3. CDR3 in DNA: TGTGCCTGGAGTGTAGCGGGGGAAGCTTTCTTT. This sequence encodes CAWSVAGEAFF. The rearrangement joins TRBV30 to TRBJ1-1, with D unclear. CDR3 length equals 11 residues. V lost 0 bases to trimming and J lost 8 bases, with 7 bases between them. Germline V gene lookup returns CDR1 GTSNPN and CDR2 SVGIG (reference sequence). Based on the CDR3 plus reference TRBV30 and TRBJ1-1, the full variable domain is SQTIHQWPATLVQPVGSPLSLECTVEGTSNPNLYWYRQAAGRGLQLLFYSVGIGQISSEVPQNLSASRPQDRQFILSSKKLLLSDSGFYLCAWSVAGEAFFGQGTRLTVV.

CDR3 DNA sequence: TGTGCTAGTGGTTTGGGCGACACCGTTTTGGCGACCCAGTACTTC. Translation: CASGLGDTVLATQYF. The chain uses TRBV12-5 and TRBJ2-5; D call uncertain. Trimming removed 1 base at V and 7 bases at J, with 16 bases between. The length of the CDR3 is 15 residues. Germline assignment: CDR1 LGHNT and CDR2 FRNRAP.

V and J are TRBV13 and TRBJ2-3, with 11 bases identical to TRBD2. Germline V gene lookup returns CDR1 PRHDT and CDR2 FYEKMQ (reference sequence). The CDR3 totals 15 residues. Germline trimming cut 5 bases from V and 4 bases from J; bases unmatched to any gene: 5. The CDR3 protein is CASSRRTSGSDTQYF. CDR3 nucleotides: TGTGCCAGCAGCCGTAGGACTAGCGGGTCAGATACGCAGTATTTT.